This entry lists 5 T cell receptor beta chains sequenced from one sample in a study of T cell repertoires in cytomegalovirus infection. In TCRdb, the reads were re-called with MiXCR into one record per CDR3 protein. Among roughly 350,000 distinct CDR3 sequences listed, approximately 30% were seen once. Their antigens are not known. Specimen: cultured PBMCs, collected from culture after CMV antigen stimulation. The receptors were sampled from a human donor in good health (CMV status not recorded). Some clones in this sample may be carry-over from other donors' samples.

This clonotype was seen ten or more times. This chain uses TRBV7-8 with TRBJ2-5; the match to TRBD2 covers 9 bases. Trimming removed 1 base from V and 4 bases from J; junction bases left unmatched: 10. Germline loops: CDR1 SGHVS, CDR2 FQNEAQ. The CDR3 has 17 amino acids. CDR3 residues: CASSLVGGGRVPETQYF. As DNA, the CDR3 is TGTGCCAGCAGCTTAGTGGGGGGCGGGAGGGTTCCAGAGACCCAGTACTTC. Variable domain in full (rest from reference TRBV7-8 and TRBJ2-5): GAGVSQSPRYKVAKRGQDVALRCDPISGHVSLFWYQQALGQGPEFLTYFQNEAQLDKSGLPSDRFFAERPEGSVSTLKIQRTQQEDSAVYLCASSLVGGGRVPETQYFGPGTRLLVL.

This clonotype has just a few counts. The rearrangement joins TRBV4-1 to TRBJ2-7; perhaps TRBD2 as D (6 bases). Germline CDR1 and CDR2: MGHRA and YSYEKL. This CDR3 comprises 16 residues. The V end was cut by 0 bases, the J end by 2 bases, with 14 bases between. In DNA form, the CDR3 reads TGCGCCAGCAGCCAAGAAAAGGCGGGGAACACCTACGAGCAGTACGTC. Encoded protein: CASSQEKAGNTYEQYV.

Comments on this clonotype: Germline and junction disagree at one end, which may indicate a read error. The V call is TRBV20-1, the J call TRBJ2-1; the D call may be TRBD1 or TRBD2 (5 bases each). The CDR3 totals 14 residues. Germline CDR1 is DFQATT and CDR2 is SNEGSKA (reference sequence). The CDR3 region has the DNA TGCAGTGCTAACGGGGCTAGCTCCTACAATGAGCAGTCCTTC. Protein product: CSANGASSYNEQSF.

The V and J genes are TRBV28 and TRBJ1-2, with D perhaps matching TRBD1 (6 bases). V lost 6 bases, J lost 4 bases, and 15 bases lay in between. Germline V gene data show CDR1 as MDHEN and CDR2 as SYDVKM. The CDR3 extends over 14 amino acids. The CDR3 is CASRVGGDAYGYTF. CDR3 nucleotides: TGTGCCAGCAGGGTAGGGGGGGATGCCTATGGCTACACCTTC.

This chain links TRBV27 with TRBJ1-4; TRBD1 might be the D (6 bases). Per the germline V gene, CDR1 is MNHEY and CDR2 is SMNVEV (reference sequence). V lost 6 bases, J lost 7 bases, and 15 bases lay in between. The CDR3 totals 14 residues. This CDR3 reads CASSSPGGREKLFF. Written as DNA, the CDR3 is TGTGCCAGCAGCTCACCGGGGGGGCGTGAAAAACTGTTTTTT.